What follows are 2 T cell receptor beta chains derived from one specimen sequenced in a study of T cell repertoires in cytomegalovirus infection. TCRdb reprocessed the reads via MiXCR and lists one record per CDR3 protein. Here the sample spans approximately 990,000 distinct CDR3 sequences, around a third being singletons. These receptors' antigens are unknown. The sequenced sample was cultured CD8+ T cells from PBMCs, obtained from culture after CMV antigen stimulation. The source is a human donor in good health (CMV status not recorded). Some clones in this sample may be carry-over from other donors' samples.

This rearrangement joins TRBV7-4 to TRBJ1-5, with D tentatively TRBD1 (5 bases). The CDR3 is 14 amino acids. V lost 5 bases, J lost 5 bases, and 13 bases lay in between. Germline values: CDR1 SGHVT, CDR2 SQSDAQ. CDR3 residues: CASSHRGGDQPQHF. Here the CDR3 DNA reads TGTGCCAGCAGCCATAGGGGTGGTGATCAGCCCCAGCATTTT.

The CDR3 DNA sequence: TGTGCCAGCAGTTTTCCCGACAGGTACCCTCCGCATGGCTACACCTTC. Translated: CASSFPDRYPPHGYTF. This rearrangement joins TRBV6-2 or TRBV6-3 to TRBJ1-2; a possible D gene is TRBD1 (6 bases). Trimming took off 4 bases at V and 6 bases at J, with 21 bases between the two ends. Per germline, CDR1 MNHEY and CDR2 SVGEGT. The CDR3 extends over 16 amino acids.